The text below deals with one T cell receptor (beta chain). This entry belongs to a study of regulatory T cells in long-lasting Graves disease. Trimming removed 0 bases from V and 2 bases from J, with 14 bases in between. Germline lookup yields CDR1 LGHNT and CDR2 FRNRAP. CDR3 size: 16 residues. Construction of the TCR beta libraries employed iRepertoire HTBI primers in conjunction with Arm-PCR of CDR3 regions. TCRdb re-analysed the multiplex PCR reads in MiXCR, keeping a single row per CDR3 protein. Among a few hundred thousand distinct CDR3 sequences, roughly 12% were seen once, and the ten largest hold more than 8.5%. Time point noted: newly diagnosed GD, antithyroid drugs for less than 3 months. The TCR library was made from RNA that had been extracted from PBMCs in TRIzol. These data also featured in a second study, about T cells in Graves' hyperthyroidism and ophthalmopathy. That report notes: The blood repertoire included most of the expanded thyroid clonotypes above 0.001.

This rearrangement joins TRBV12-5 to TRBJ2-7; a weak D match, TRBD2 (5 bases). The source of this sequence is a man aged 30 to 45 with Graves disease. The sequences come from peripheral blood mononuclear cells (PBMCs), collected at new diagnosis, from a patient treated with antithyroid drugs. DNA of the CDR3: TGTGCTAGTGGTTTGGTACTTGGTCGGAGGCCCTACGAGCAGTACTTC. Protein sequence: CASGLVLGRRPYEQYF.